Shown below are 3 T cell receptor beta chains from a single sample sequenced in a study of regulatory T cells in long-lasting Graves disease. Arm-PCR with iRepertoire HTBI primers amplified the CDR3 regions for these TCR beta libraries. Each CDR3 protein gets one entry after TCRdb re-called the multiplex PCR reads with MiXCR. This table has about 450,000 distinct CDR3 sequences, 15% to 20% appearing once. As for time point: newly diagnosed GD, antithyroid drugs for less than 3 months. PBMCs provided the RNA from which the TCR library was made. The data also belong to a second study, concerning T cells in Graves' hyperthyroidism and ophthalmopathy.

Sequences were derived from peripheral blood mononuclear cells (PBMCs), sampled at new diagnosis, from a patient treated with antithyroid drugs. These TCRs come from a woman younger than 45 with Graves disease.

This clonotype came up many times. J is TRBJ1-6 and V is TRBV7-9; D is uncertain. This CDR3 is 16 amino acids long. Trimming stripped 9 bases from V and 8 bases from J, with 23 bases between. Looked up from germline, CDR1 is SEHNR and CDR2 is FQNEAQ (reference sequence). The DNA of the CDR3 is TGTGCCAGTCTACCCGGTGGGTCCCTTCAAGATTCACCCCTCCACTTT. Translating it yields CASLPGGSLQDSPLHF.

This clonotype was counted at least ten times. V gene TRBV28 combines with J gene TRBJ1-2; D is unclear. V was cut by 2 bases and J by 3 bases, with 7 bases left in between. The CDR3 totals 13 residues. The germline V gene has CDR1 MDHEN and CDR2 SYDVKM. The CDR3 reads CASSLSGDYGYTF. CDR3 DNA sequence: TGTGCCAGCAGTTTAAGTGGAGACTATGGCTACACCTTC.

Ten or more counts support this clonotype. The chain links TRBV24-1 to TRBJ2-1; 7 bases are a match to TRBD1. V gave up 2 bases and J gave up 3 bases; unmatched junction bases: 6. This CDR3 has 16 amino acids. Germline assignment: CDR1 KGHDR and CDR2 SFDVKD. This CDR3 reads CATSDSGTAIYNEQFF. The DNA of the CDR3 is TGTGCCACCAGTGATTCCGGGACAGCTATCTACAATGAGCAGTTCTTC.